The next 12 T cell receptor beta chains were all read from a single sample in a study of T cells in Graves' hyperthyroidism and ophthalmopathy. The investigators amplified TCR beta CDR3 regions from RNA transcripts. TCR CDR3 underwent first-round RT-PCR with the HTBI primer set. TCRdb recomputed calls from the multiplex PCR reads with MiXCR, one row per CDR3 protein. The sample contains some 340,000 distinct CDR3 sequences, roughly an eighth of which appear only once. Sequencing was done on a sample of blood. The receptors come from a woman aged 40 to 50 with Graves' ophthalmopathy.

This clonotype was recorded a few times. CDR3 region: CASSLFWDSPLHF. CDR3 bases: TGTGCCAGCAGCTTATTTTGGGATTCACCCCTCCACTTT. The chain carries TRBV7-9 and TRBJ1-6; D is undetermined. Trimming shortened V by 2 bases and J by 8 bases, and 7 bases separated the two germline ends. This CDR3 comprises 13 residues. Germline-derived CDR1 and CDR2 are SEHNR and FQNEAQ (reference sequence).

The CDR3 DNA sequence: TGTGCCAGCTCACCAGGGGCGAGCACTGAAGCTTTCTTT. Protein: CASSPGASTEAFF. V and J are TRBV18 and TRBJ1-1; a possible D gene is TRBD1 (5 bases). Germline V CDR1 and CDR2: KGHSH, LQKENI. Trimming left V 2 bases short and J 4 bases short, with 8 bases between. The CDR3 is 13 amino acids. Variable domain in full (rest from reference TRBV18 and TRBJ1-1): NAGVMQNPRHLVRRRGQEARLRCSPMKGHSHVYWYRQLPEEGLKFMVYLQKENIIDESGMPKERFSAEFPKEGPSILRIQQVVRGDSAAYFCASSPGASTEAFFGQGTRLTVV.

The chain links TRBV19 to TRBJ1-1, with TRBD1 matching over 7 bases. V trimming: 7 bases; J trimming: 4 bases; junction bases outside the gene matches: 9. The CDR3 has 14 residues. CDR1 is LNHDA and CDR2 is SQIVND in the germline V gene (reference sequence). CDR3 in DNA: TGTGCCAGTACTACAGGGGCCTTAGGCACTGAAGCTTTCTTT. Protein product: CASTTGALGTEAFF.

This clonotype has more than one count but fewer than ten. This CDR3 reads CASRGLGETQYF. In DNA, the CDR3 is TGCGCCAGCAGGGGACTGGGAGAGACCCAGTACTTC. V and J are TRBV10-1 and TRBJ2-5, with a tentative D call TRBD2 (6 bases). Trimming took 6 bases from V and 4 from J, leaving 9 bases between them. Germline V gene sequence: CDR1 WNHNN, CDR2 SYGVQD (reference sequence). The CDR3 has 12 amino acids.

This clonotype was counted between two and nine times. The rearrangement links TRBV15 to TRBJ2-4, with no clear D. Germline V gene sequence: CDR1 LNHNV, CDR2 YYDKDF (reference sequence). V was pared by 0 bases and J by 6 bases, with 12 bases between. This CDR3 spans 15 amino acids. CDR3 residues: CATSRDRAVANIQYF. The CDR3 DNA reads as TGTGCCACCAGCAGAGATCGGGCCGTGGCAAACATTCAGTACTTC. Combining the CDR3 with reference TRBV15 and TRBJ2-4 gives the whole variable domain DAMVIQNPRYQVTQFGKPVTLSCSQTLNHNVMYWYQQKSSQAPKLLFHYYDKDFNNEADTPDNFQSRRPNTSFCFLDIRSPGLGDTAMYLCATSRDRAVANIQYFGAGTRLSVL.

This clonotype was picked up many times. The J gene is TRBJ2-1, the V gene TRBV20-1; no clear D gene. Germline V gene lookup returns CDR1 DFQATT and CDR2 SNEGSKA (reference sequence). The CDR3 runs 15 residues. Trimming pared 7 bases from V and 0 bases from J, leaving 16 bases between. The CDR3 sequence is CSGGETLNSYNEQFF. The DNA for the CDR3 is TGCAGTGGAGGCGAGACACTAAACTCCTACAATGAGCAGTTCTTC.

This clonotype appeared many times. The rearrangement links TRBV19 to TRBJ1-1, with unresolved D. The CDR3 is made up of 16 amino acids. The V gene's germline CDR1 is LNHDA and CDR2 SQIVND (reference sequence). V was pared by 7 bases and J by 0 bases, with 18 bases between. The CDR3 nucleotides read TGTGCCAGTACCTTGAGATCCCGGAGGATGAACACTGAAGCTTTCTTT. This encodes CASTLRSRRMNTEAFF.

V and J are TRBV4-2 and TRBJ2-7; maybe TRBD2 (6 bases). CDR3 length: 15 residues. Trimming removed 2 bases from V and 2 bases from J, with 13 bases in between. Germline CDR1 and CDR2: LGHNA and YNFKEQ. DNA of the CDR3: TGTGCCAGCAGCCAAATACTAGCCGGTACCTACGAGCAGTACTTC. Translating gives CASSQILAGTYEQYF.

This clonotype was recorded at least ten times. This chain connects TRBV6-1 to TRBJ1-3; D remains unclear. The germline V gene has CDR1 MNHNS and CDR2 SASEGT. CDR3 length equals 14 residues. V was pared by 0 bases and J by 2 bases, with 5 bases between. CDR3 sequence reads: CASSEARAGNTIYF. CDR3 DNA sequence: TGTGCCAGCAGTGAAGCGAGGGCTGGAAACACCATATATTTT.

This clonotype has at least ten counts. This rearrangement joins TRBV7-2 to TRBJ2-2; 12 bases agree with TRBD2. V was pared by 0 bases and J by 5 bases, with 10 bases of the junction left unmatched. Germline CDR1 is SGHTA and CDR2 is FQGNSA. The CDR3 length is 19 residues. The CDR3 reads CASSLAVLAGGRGTGELFF. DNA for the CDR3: TGTGCCAGCAGCTTAGCGGTACTAGCGGGGGGTCGAGGGACCGGGGAGCTGTTTTTT.

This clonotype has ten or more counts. CDR3 bases: TGCAGTGCTAGAGGGACCCTCGGGAACTCCTACAATGAGCAGTTCTTC. Its translation is CSARGTLGNSYNEQFF. This chain links TRBV20-1 with TRBJ2-1; D might be TRBD2 (5 bases). Germline CDR1 reads DFQATT; CDR2 reads SNEGSKA (reference sequence). Trimming stripped 1 base from V and 0 bases from J, with 13 bases between. The CDR3 has 16 residues.

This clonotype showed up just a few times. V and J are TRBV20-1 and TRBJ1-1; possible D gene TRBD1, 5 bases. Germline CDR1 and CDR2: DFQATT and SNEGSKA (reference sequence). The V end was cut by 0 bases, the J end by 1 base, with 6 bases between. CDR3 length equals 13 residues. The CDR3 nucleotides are TGCAGTGCTAGAGACAGGGAGAACACTGAAGCTTTCTTT. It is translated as CSARDRENTEAFF.